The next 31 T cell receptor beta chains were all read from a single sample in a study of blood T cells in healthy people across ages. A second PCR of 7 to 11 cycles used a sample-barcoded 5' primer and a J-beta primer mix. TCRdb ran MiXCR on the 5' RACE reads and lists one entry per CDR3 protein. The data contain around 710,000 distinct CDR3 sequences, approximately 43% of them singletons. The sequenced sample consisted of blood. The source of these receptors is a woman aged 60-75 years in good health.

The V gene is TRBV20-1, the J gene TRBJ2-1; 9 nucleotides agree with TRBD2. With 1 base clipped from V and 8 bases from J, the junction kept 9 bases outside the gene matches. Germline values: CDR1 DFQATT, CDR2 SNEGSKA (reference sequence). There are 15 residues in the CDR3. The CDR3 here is CSARGRIAGDHEQFF. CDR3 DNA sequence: TGCAGTGCTAGAGGTAGAATAGCGGGAGACCATGAGCAGTTCTTC.

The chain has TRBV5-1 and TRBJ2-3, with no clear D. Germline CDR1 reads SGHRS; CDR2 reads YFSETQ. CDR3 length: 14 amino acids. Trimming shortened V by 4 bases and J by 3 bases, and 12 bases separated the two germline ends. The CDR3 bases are TGCGCCAGCAGCCCCTTGTTTGAAACAGATACGCAGTATTTT. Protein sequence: CASSPLFETDTQYF.

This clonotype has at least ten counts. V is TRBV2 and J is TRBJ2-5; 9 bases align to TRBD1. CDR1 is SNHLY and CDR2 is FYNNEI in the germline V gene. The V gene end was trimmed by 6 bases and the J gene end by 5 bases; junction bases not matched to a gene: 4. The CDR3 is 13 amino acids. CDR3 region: CASSTGTGETQYF. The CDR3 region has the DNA TGTGCCAGCAGCACCGGGACAGGGGAGACCCAGTACTTC. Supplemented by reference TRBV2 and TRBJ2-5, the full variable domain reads EPEVTQTPSHQVTQMGQEVILRCVPISNHLYFYWYRQILGQKVEFLVSFYNNEISEKSEIFDDQFSVERPDGSNFTLKIRSTKLEDSAMYFCASSTGTGETQYFGPGTRLLVL.

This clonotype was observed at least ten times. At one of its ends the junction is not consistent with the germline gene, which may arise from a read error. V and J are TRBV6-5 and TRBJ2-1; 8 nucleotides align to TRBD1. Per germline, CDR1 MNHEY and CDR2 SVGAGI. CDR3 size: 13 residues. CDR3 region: CASSDSGGDEQFF. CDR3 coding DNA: TGTGCCAGCAGTGACTCAGGGGGCGATGAGCAGTTCTTC.

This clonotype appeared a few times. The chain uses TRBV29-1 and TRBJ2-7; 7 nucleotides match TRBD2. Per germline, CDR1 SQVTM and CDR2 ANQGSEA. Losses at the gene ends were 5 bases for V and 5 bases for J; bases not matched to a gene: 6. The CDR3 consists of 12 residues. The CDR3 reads CSVRREFDEQYF. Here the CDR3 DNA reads TGCAGCGTTCGGCGGGAGTTCGACGAGCAGTACTTC.

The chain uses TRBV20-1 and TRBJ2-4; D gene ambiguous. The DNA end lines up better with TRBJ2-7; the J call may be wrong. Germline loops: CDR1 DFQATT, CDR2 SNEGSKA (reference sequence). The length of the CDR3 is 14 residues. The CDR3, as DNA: TGCAGTGCTAGAGATGAAGTCAAGCCCTACGAGCAGTACTTC. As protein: CSARDEVKPYEQYF.

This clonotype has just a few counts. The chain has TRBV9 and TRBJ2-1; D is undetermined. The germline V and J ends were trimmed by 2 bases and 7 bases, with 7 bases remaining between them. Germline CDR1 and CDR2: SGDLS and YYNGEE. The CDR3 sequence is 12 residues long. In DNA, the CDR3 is TGTGCCAGCAGCGTCACAGAAAATGAGCAGTTCTTC. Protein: CASSVTENEQFF.

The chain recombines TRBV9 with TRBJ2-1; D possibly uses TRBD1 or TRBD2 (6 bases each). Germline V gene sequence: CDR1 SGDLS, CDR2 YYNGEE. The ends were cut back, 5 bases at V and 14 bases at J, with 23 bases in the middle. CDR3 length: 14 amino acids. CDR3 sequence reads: CASSQRFVEGEKFF. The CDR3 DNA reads TGTGCCAGCAGTCAGCGTTTCGTGGAGGGGGAAAAGTTCTTC.

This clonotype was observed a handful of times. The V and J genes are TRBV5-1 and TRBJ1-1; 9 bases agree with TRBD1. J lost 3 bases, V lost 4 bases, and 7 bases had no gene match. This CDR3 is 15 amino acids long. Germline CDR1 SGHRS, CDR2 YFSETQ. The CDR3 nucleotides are TGCGCCAGCAGCCTGGACAGGGGAGGGTACACTGAAGCTTTCTTT. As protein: CASSLDRGGYTEAFF.

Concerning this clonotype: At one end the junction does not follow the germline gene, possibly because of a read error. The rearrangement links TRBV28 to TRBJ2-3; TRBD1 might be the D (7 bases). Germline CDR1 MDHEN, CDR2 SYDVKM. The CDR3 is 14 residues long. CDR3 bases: TGTGCCAGCAGTAGTCAGGGGGGAGCAGATACGCGGTATTTT. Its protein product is CASSSQGGADTRYF.

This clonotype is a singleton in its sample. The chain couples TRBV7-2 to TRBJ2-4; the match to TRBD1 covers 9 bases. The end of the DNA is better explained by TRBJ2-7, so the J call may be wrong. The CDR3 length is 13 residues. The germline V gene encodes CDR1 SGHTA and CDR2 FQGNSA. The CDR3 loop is CASLRDRGYEQYF. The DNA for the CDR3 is TGTGCCTCCTTGAGAGACAGGGGGTACGAGCAGTACTTC.

The CDR3 loop reads CASSAPGARSNEQYF. As DNA, the CDR3 is TGTGCCAGCAGTGCTCCGGGGGCAAGGTCGAATGAGCAGTACTTC. This chain connects TRBV2 to TRBJ2-5; D tentatively fits TRBD1 or TRBD2 (6 bases each). The CDR3 spans 15 residues. Per germline, CDR1 SNHLY and CDR2 FYNNEI. V lost 4 bases to trimming and J lost 11 bases, with 23 bases between them.

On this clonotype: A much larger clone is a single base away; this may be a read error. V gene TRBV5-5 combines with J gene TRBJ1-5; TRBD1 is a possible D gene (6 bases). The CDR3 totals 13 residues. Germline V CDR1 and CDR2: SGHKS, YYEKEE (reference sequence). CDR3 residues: CASSLSGGQPRHF. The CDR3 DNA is TGTGCCAGCAGCTTGTCGGGGGGCCAGCCCCGGCATTTT.

The CDR3 loop reads CASSTVGGPMGYTF. CDR3 coding DNA: TGTGCCAGTAGTACCGTGGGAGGGCCCATGGGCTACACCTTC. This rearrangement joins TRBV19 to TRBJ1-2; D unclear. V gave up 4 bases and J gave up 8 bases, with 17 bases separating them. Germline V lookup: CDR1 LNHDA, CDR2 SQIVND (reference sequence). CDR3 length: 14 residues.

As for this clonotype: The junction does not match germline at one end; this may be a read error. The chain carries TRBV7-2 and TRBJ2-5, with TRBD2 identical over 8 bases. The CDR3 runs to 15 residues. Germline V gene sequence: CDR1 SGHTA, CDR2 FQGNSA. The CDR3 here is CDSRSLGGGKETQYF. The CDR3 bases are TGTGACAGCAGATCTCTTGGCGGGGGGAAAGAGACCCAGTACTTC.

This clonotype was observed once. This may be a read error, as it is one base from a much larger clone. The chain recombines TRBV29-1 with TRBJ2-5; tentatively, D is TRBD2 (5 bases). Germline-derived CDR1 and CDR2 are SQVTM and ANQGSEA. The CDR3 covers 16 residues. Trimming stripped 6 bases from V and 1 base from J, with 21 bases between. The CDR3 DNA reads TGCAGCGTAGCAAGATGGGCACGAGCGGCCCAAGAGACCCAGTACTTC. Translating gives CSVARWARAAQETQYF.

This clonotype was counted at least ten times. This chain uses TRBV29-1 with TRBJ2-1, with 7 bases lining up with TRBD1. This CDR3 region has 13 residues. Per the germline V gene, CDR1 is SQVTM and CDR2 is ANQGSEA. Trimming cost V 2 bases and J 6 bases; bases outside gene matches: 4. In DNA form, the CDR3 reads TGCAGCGTTGAACGGGACAGAGGCAATGAGCAGTTCTTC. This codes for CSVERDRGNEQFF.

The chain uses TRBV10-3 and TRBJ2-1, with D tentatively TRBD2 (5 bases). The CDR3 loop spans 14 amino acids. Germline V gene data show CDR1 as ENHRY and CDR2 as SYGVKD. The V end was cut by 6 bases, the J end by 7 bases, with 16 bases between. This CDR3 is CAIRDDQRLNEQFF. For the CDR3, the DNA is TGTGCCATCAGGGACGACCAGCGGCTTAATGAGCAGTTCTTC.

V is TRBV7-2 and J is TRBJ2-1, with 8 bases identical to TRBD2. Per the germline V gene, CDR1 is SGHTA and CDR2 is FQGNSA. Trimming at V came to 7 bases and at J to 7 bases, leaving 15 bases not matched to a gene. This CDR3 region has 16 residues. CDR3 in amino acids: CASTHTSGSQGNEQFF. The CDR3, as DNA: TGTGCCAGCACCCACACTAGCGGATCCCAAGGTAATGAGCAGTTCTTC.

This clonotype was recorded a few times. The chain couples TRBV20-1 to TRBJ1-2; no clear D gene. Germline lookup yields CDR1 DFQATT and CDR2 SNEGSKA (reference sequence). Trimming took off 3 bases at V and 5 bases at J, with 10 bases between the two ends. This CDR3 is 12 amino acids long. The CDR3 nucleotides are TGCAGTGCTAGTATCACGGATTATGGCTACACCTTC. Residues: CSASITDYGYTF.

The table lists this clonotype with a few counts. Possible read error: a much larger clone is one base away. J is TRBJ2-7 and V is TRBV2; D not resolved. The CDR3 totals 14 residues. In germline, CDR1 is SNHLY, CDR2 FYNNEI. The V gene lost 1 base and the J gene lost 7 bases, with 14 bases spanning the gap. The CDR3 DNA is TGTGCCAGCAGTGAAGACCCGGTCTCGAATGAGCAGTACTTC. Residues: CASSEDPVSNEQYF.

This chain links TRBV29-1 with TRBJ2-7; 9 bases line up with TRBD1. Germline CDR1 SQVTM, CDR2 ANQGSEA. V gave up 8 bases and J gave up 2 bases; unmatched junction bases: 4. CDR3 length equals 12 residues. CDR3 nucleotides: TGCAGCACTAACAGGGGGCCCTACGAGCAGTACTTC. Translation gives CSTNRGPYEQYF.

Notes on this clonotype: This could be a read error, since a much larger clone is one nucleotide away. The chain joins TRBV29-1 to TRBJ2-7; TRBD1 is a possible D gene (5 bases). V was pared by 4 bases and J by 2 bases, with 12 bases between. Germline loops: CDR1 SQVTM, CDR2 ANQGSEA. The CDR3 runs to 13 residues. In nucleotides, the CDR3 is TGCAGCGTTGGGGGCGGAAGGACCTACGAGCAGTACTTC. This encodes CSVGGGRTYEQYF.

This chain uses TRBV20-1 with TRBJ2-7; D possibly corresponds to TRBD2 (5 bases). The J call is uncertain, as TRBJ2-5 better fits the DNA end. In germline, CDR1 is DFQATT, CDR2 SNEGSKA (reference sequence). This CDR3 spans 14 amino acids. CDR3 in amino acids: CSARDPDGKETQYF. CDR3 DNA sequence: TGCAGTGCTAGAGATCCGGACGGGAAAGAGACCCAGTACTTC.

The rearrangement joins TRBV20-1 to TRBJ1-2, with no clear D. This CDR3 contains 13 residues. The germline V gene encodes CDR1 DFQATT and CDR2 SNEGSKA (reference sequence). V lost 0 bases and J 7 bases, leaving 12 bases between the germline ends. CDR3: CSAREKGIGGYTF. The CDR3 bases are TGCAGTGCTAGAGAAAAGGGTATCGGTGGCTACACCTTC.

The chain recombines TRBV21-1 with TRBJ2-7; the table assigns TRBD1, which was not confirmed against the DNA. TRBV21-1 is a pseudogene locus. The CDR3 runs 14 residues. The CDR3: CASTNHRGIYEQYF. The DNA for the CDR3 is TGTGCCAGCACCAACCACCGGGGGATCTACGAGCAGTACTTC.

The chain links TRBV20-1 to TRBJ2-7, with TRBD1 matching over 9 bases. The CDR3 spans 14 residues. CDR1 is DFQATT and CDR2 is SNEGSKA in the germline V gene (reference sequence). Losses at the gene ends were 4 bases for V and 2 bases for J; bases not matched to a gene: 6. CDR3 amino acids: CSANPRTGAYEQYF. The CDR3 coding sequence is TGCAGTGCTAACCCGAGGACAGGGGCCTACGAGCAGTACTTC.

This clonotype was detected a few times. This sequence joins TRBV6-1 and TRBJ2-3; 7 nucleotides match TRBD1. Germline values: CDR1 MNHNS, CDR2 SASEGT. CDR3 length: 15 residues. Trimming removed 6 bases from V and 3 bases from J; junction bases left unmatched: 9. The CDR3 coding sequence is TGTGCCAGCAGCCCGGGACAGTGGAGGACAGATACGCAGTATTTT. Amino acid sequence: CASSPGQWRTDTQYF.

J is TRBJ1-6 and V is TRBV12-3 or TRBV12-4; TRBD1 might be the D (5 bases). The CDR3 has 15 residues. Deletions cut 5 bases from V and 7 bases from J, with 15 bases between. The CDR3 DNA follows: TGTGCCAGCAGTCCCCCGGGGACGGTAAATTCACCCCTCCACTTT. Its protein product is CASSPPGTVNSPLHF.

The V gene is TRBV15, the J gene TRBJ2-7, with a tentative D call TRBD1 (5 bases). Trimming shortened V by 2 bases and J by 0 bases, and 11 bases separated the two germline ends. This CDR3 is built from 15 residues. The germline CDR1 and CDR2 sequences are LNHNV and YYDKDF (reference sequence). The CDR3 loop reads CATSRRRGSSYEQYF. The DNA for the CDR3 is TGTGCCACCAGCAGAAGAAGGGGCAGCTCCTACGAGCAGTACTTC.

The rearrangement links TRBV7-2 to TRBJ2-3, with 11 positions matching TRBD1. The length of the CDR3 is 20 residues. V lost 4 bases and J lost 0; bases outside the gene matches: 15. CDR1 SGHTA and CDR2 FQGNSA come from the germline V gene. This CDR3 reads CASSSNRDRGLTTSTDTQYF. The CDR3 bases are TGTGCCAGCAGCTCAAACCGGGACAGGGGGTTAACGACTAGCACAGATACGCAGTATTTT.